The present TCR beta chain was sequenced within a study of blood T cells in healthy people across ages (dated by TCRdb to between 2014 and 2017). For the study in its entirety: In model experiments, template switching captured roughly one uniquely barcoded TCR beta cDNA molecule for every two T cells. Donors were grouped into four age groups: young (average approximately 16 years), middle-aged (around 39), aged (roughly 62) and long-lived (over 80). To track age-related changes in TCR beta repertoire diversity, the study relied on deep sequencing normalized with unique cDNA molecular identifiers. Two additional independent replicas of 1 million unique cDNA reads from the same blood draw were analyzed for two donors (one aged 18 to 29 and one aged 80 or older).

General study outcomes and caveats: Bulk unsorted PBMC profiling prevented conclusive comparison of naive and antigen-experienced compartments. As age increased, observed TCR beta diversity per million T cells dropped in a roughly linear way, and a significant reduction was already evident by age 40. Compared with the aged group, more naive CD4+ T cells, fewer expanded clones and increased TCR diversity were shown by the long-lived group, suggesting age selection. Observed TCR beta diversity correlated strongly with the percentage of naive T cells measured by flow cytometry. Donor CMV infection status was unknown, potentially confounding age-related changes in expanded clonotypes. Estimates of total diversity based on one million sequenced T cells were considered lower bounds and underestimates.

The library relied on 5' RACE. Sequencing was performed on an Illumina HiSeq 2500. A second PCR of roughly 7 to 12 cycles was run with a J-beta primer mix and a sample-barcoded 5' primer. A unique molecular identifier was introduced onto each TCR beta cDNA molecule by a template-switch 5' adaptor carrying 12 random nucleotides. At least 2.5 million CDR3-containing paired-end reads were obtained from each sample. The Mint cDNA synthesis kit, primed by a TRBC-specific oligonucleotide, was used to synthesize first-strand cDNA from all RNA. All cDNA was treated with uracil-DNA glycosylase and then went through a first 18-cycle PCR with the universal primers M1SS and BC2_uni_R. The authors' pipeline ran thus. For normalization, 1 million high-quality reads were randomly selected from each sample, with every read carrying a distinct molecular identifier. Reads sharing molecular identifiers were discarded rather than binned into consensus sequences. CDR3 identification, clonotype clustering and error correction used MiTCR with a Q25 quality threshold and the strictest error-elimination algorithm. A nonparametric unseen species model with Euler transformation was used to estimate lower-bound total TCR beta diversity. TCRdb handled the public reads itself, with Q25 trimming in fastp and clone calling in MiXCR, and kept productive beta chains. Entries are consolidated by CDR3 protein sequence, retaining the most common genes and DNA. The V and J calls and clone size come from TCRdb's table, not from the authors' own analysis. The table for this sample lists 750,000 or so distinct CDR3 sequences; more than 20% of them were counted only once. 9% to 9.5% of the sample is in the top ten clones.

Concerning this clonotype: Its antigen is still unknown. Per-base quality was not reported, and no clone a single base away is much larger than it.

Systemically healthy Caucasian individuals from Russia, 35 to 50 in total and aged about 6 to 100 years, were included as donors. Each donor gave around 9.5 milliliters of peripheral blood, collected into EDTA-treated Vacutainer tubes. Ficoll-Paque density-gradient centrifugation was used to isolate PBMCs, with at least 6.5 million per sample. Total RNA, at least 6 micrograms per sample, was extracted from PBMCs with Trizol reagent. The percentages of naive CD45RAhigh/CD27high T cells were determined by flow cytometry on a PBMC aliquot from every donor. V and J are truncated by 1 base and 5 bases respectively, leaving an intervening sequence of 11 bases. From its cysteine to its phenylalanine, the CDR3 spans 14 amino acids. The sequence is cut down to CDR3 DNA, 42 bases in frame from base 1. The germline V gene (reference sequence) yields LGHDT for CDR1 and YNNKEL for CDR2. The sample was also reused in another study, on T cells of mothers and their children. As the second study states: Nine systemically healthy Caucasian individuals, comprising three mothers and their six children, were included as donors. cDNA synthesis consumed the entire amount of extracted RNA, loaded at around 1.5 ug RNA in each 15 ul reaction. Sample barcodes and 2-4 random nucleotides were added via the M1S primer in the second PCR. Over 8.5 million TCR beta CDR3 reads came from each mother, compared with some 3.1 million reads from each child. Thymic selection shapes the output of TCR recombination in a similar way in related and unrelated pairs, and inherited differences have a minor effect. Normalized repertoire overlap was always found to be slightly, but never significantly, higher in related mother-child pairs than in unrelated mother-child pairs. With a sensitivity of approximately 92 clones per million clonotypes, no persistent microchimeric T cell clones were detected. The study used deep NGS to compare TCR beta repertoires of mothers and children, seeking features distinguishing related mother-child pairs from unrelated individuals. The mean age was roughly 36 +/- 4 years for the mothers and roughly 11 +/- 4 years for the children. After adapter ligation was performed with NEBNext reagents, the libraries were sequenced on an Illumina HiSeq 2000 with 100+100 nt paired-end reads. To avoid cross-contamination, the mother libraries and the child libraries were prepared a month apart and sequenced in separate runs. Between about 500,000 and 2,100,000 distinct TCR beta clonotypes were identified per donor. Naive TCR beta clonotypes were estimated from low-frequency clonotypes matched to each donor's FACS-determined naive share, without sorting.

The V and J segments used are TRBV3-1 and TRBJ2-5; a weak D assignment points to TRBD1 (5 bases agree). The clonotype comes from a boy younger than 18 in good health. The material sequenced was blood. The DNA sequence is TGTGCCAGCAGCCAAGGGGGCAGGTGGGAGACCCAGTACTTC. It specifies CASSQGGRWETQYF.